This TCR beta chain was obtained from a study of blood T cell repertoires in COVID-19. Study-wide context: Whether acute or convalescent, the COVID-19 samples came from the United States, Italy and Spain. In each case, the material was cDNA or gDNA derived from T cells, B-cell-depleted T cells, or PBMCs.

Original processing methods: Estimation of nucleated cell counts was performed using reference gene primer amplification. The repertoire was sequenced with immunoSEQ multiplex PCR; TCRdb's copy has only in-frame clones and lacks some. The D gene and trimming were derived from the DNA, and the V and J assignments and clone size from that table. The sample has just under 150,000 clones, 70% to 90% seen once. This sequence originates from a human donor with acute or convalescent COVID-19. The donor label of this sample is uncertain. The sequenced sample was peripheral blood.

CDR3: CASSLGSSGSPRDEQFF. The CDR3 bases are TGTGCCAGCAGCTTAGGGTCTAGCGGGAGTCCAAGGGATGAGCAGTTCTTC. The chain joins TRBV11-3 to TRBJ2-1, with 10 bases lining up with TRBD2. Germline V gene data show CDR1 as SGHNT and CDR2 as YENEEA. The V and J ends lost 1 base and 8 bases, in that order; junction bases with no gene match: 11. The CDR3 has 17 residues.